This T cell receptor beta chain was obtained from a study of CD8 T cells in Susac syndrome. An amount of RNA that ranged from roughly 0.45 to 1 ug was reverse transcribed with random hexamers. The method of amplification for TCR beta CDR3 was immunoSEQ multiplex PCR, covering 54 Vbeta and 13 Jbeta. TCRdb processed the immunoSEQ multiplex PCR reads anew with MiXCR; each CDR3 protein has one entry. Of approximately 110,000 distinct CDR3 sequences listed, roughly 93% are singletons. The authors sequenced TCR beta from blood CD8+ and CD4+ T cells. The multiple sclerosis control cohort comprised treatment-naive individuals presenting with stable or active relapsing-remitting disease. Purification of the CD8+ and CD4+ T cells relied on negative isolation, and TEMRA cells underwent FACS enrichment. The CDR3 extends over 15 amino acids. Germline CDR1 and CDR2: SGDLS and YYNGEE. V dropped 0 bases and J dropped 7 bases, with 14 bases sitting between them.

Specimen: CD8+ T cells from PBMCs. The sequence derives from a human donor with multiple sclerosis. The J gene is TRBJ2-1, the V gene TRBV9; no clear D gene. This chain's CDR3 is CASSVGPRASNEQFF. The CDR3 bases are TGTGCCAGCAGCGTAGGGCCCCGAGCAAGTAATGAGCAGTTCTTC. The full variable domain, rest sourced from reference TRBV9 and TRBJ2-1, is DSGVTQTPKHLITATGQRVTLRCSPRSGDLSVYWYQQSLDQGLQFLIQYYNGEERAKGNILERFSAQQFPDLHSELNLSSLELGDSALYFCASSVGPRASNEQFFGPGTRLTVL.